The rows below give T cell receptor beta chains drawn from one sample of a study of blood T cell repertoires in COVID-19. Profiling relied on immunoSEQ multiplex PCR, and the TCRdb table lists in-frame clones only, not all of them. Altogether hundreds of thousands of clones are present, about 87% being singletons, with the ten largest covering about 1.4%. The sequenced sample consisted of peripheral blood. Receptors were obtained from a woman in her thirties or forties who had recovered from COVID-19. Both conserved end residues are part of each CDR3.

j_call v_call cdr3_aa
TRBJ2-1 TRBV4-2 CASSQDSEGNEQFF
TRBJ1-1 TRBV7-9 CASSPGGLSTEAFF
TRBJ1-6 TRBV30 CAWSVTRGGGNSPLHF
TRBJ1-2 TRBV7-2 CASSLWAGFSEYGYTF
TRBJ1-3 TRBV18 CASSLRSHSSGNTIYF
TRBJ2-1 TRBV9 CASSVGTSGGAYNEQFF
TRBJ2-7 TRBV28 CASSGAGTGLTGTYEQYF
TRBJ2-2 TRBV9 CASSPTGGSTGELFF
TRBJ1-2 TRBV7-9 CASSLGQGADGYTF
TRBJ1-5 TRBV5-4 CASSSGGEGQPQHF
TRBJ1-2 TRBV7-2 CASSLQAGVNYGYTF
TRBJ2-1 TRBV4-3 CASSQASGDSYNEQFF
TRBJ2-3 TRBV5-6 CASSLVGASSTDTQYF
TRBJ1-6 TRBV7-9 CASSRPGADGRMYSPLHF
TRBJ2-5 TRBV15 CATSNLFVETQYF
TRBJ2-1 TRBV29-1 CSAEAGTSGASSYNEQFF
TRBJ2-7 TRBV11-2 CASSHDGLNEQYF
TRBJ2-5 TRBV6-5 CASSYLGGARETQYF
TRBJ2-1 TRBV19 CASSSPGQGHYEQFF
TRBJ2-7 TRBV7-6 CASSPRRQGAVEQYF
TRBJ2-1 TRBV11-2 CASSHYPGQSYNEQFF
TRBJ1-2 TRBV21-1 CASSKVGLIYGYTF
TRBJ1-2 TRBV6-1 CASSESRDTSYGYTF
TRBJ2-2 TRBV5-6 CASSFRLAANTGELFF
TRBJ1-5 TRBV2 CASSDLLGGAQHF
TRBJ1-1 TRBV6-5 CASSLDMLTEAFF
TRBJ2-3 TRBV9 CASSYRAGLGTGGRDTQYF
TRBJ1-5 TRBV18 CASSDGQGQPQHF
TRBJ2-5 TRBV7-2 CASSLRLAGGETQYF
TRBJ2-7 TRBV2 CASSEWLAGGQGEQYF
TRBJ1-2 TRBV19 CASSRIGGNYGYTF
TRBJ2-3 TRBV5-1 CASSLVGRGSDTQYF
TRBJ2-3 TRBV30 CAWSIRGADTQYF
TRBJ1-2 TRBV5-1 CASSLQGGGYTF
TRBJ2-5 TRBV7-2 CASSISGGAGETQYF
TRBJ1-1 TRBV30 CAWSVLGRNTEAFF
TRBJ2-3 TRBV6-5 CASSRRGTQYF
TRBJ2-7 TRBV20-1 CSASNRVQYF
TRBJ2-3 TRBV9 CASSPGTSAQYF
TRBJ1-4 TRBV7-9 CASSPTGGWENEKLFF
TRBJ1-1 TRBV9 CASSQVLNTEAFF
TRBJ1-1 TRBV6-5 CASRGNRVPRTEAFF